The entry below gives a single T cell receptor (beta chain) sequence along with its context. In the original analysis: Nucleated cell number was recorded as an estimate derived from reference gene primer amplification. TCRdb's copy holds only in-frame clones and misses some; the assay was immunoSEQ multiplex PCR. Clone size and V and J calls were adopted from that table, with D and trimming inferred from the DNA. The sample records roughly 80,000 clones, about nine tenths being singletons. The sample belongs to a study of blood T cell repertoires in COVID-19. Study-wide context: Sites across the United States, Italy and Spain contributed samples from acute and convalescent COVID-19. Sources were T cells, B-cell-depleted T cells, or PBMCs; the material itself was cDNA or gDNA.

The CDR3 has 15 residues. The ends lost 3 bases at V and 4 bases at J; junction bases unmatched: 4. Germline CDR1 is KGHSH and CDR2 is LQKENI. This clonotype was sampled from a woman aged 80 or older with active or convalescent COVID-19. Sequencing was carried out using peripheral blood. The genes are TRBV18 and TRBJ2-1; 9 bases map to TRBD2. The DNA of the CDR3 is TGTGCCAGCTCACCCCTGACTAGCGGATACAATGAGCAGTTCTTC. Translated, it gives CASSPLTSGYNEQFF.